This TCR beta chain was retrieved from a study of vaccination effects on CD4 cells after COVID-19. General study results and limits: Marked clonal contraction was seen late after vaccination (in both infection- and vaccine-induced clones). Healthy vaccinees had only 1 of 255 vaccine-induced clones cross-react with common cold coronaviruses.

Measured with immunoSEQ multiplex PCR; TCRdb has only the in-frame clones, and not every one. The sample yields 20,000 to 25,000 clones, about 63% seen once. This clone was recorded only once. Its antigen is unknown. Sequencing in the ViraFEST assay came after antigen-specific CD4+ T cells had been expanded with viral peptide pools, which were used to stimulate PBMC. Once cultured for under 11 days, the cells underwent separation to obtain CD4+ T cells. Vaccine recipients had no previous SARS-CoV-2 infection; their nucleocapsid antibodies were negative. Some 2.2 million PBMC per well were cultured with 9 to 10 IU/ml IL-2 and 8 to 10 ug/ml peptides. Half-medium replacement with IL-2 medium occurred on days 3 and 7. The germline gives CDR1 SGHTA, CDR2 FQGNSA. The CDR3 has 15 amino acids. The V gene lost 5 bases and the J gene lost 4 bases, with 15 bases spanning the gap.

The sample in question was CD4+ T cells from PBMCs cultured with HCoV-NL63 spike peptides, obtained before COVID-19 vaccination. The V call is TRBV7-2, the J call TRBJ2-1; D assignment may be TRBD1 or TRBD2 (5 bases each). The receptor's source is a human donor who received a COVID-19 vaccine. In DNA form, the CDR3 reads TGTGCCAGCAGCGCACGGTGGGGCGGGTACAATGAGCAGTTCTTC. It yields the protein CASSARWGGYNEQFF.